The TCR beta chain under discussion was sequenced for a study of cytomegalovirus exposure and HLA in healthy donors (dated by TCRdb to about 2017). A note on the overall study: An earlier analysis of roughly 610 of the donors reported over 250 Gb of sequence data and roughly 120 million unique TCR beta sequences obtained from about 200 million T cells. An early release covering just under 650 HLA-typed donors comprised 250 to 350 gigabases of sequencing data and roughly 85 million unique TCR sequences. Donor age, sex, ethnicity and CMV serostatus were compiled alongside the repertoire data. To predict cytomegalovirus infection status, the study combined high-throughput TCR immunosequencing, statistical association of individual TCRs with disease status, and machine learning. Typing coverage differed by locus: A, B, C, DRB1 and DQB1 were typed in about 629-640 donors, DQA1 in about 500, DPA1 in 600 to 610, and DPB1 in just under 480. The study was designed to test whether signatures of past pathogen exposure could be identified by cataloging public T cell receptors. Among some 410 genotyped donors of the cohort, an average of approximately 240,000 unique TCR beta nucleotide sequences was sequenced per donor, of which about 19% were non-productive. In the later analysis, no new phenotypic data were used to find candidate immune exposures; instead, reliance was placed on TCR beta sequences and their occurrence across donors. The genetic ancestry cluster associated with self-reported Caucasian donors included 70% to 85% of the 300 to 400 genotyped donors. Along with the approximately 650-subject first cohort, a separate validation cohort of over 90 different subjects was used. Several DR-DQ haplotypes were handled as single units for association and clustering, since linkage in the cohort was strong. The T cell repertoires of 670 or so subjects were profiled by immunosequencing and related to cytomegalovirus serostatus. In a later analysis, previously published TCR beta repertoires from 550 to 750 donors were re-analyzed and high-resolution HLA genotyping was added so that TCR occurrence patterns could be studied. A later genetic analysis took genome-wide SNP genotypes for about 55% of the roughly 670 donors and used that subset as a discovery cohort. Every repertoire in the discovery cohort had been generated on one and the same sequencing platform. HLA typing covered class I and class II loci at four-digit resolution. To decide whether each TCR beta V gene segment behaved as functional or pseudogenic, an earlier analysis of some 600 of the donors relied on high-throughput TCR beta sequencing.

Results the study describes overall, beyond this receptor: This cohort had only TCR beta chains sequenced, and the lack of alpha or paired-chain data limited which features could be detected. A group of highly shared sequence variants was considered likely to be a technical artifact of the sequencing pipeline. A few of the identified cytomegalovirus-associated TCR beta chains were confirmed in vitro to be specific for cytomegalovirus antigens. Most CMV-associated TCR beta chains appeared to be HLA-restricted in a later analysis, and the HLA associations seemed to be driven largely by CMV exposure. The classifier was reported to diagnose cytomegalovirus status with high specificity and sensitivity in both the original and validation cohorts. According to a later analysis, TCR association rates differed among HLA loci, with DRB1 alleles showing the most associated TCRs and HLA-C alleles showing the fewest. A further reported finding was that TCR beta sequences accurately predicted the HLA-A and HLA-B alleles for most subjects in the first cohort. A later analysis found that HLA-associated TCR beta chains were more clonally expanded and had lower generation probabilities than equally common non-associated chains. Strong co-occurrence of HLA alleles, especially DR and DQ, made assigning TCR associations to individual alleles difficult. An association between a missense DCLRE1C variant and V-gene and J-gene trimming of TCR beta chains was found in a later genetic analysis and replicated in an independent cohort. Because counts were too low, seventeen rarely observed V segments, including chromosome 9 orphons, were excluded from the earlier analysis of 587 of the donors. Several of the top co-occurrence clusters appeared to be linked to parvovirus B19, influenza, CMV and Epstein-Barr virus, according to a later analysis. CMV serostatus was the only immune exposure information available for the cohort. A total of roughly 160 TCR beta chains were listed by the study as associated with cytomegalovirus. In an earlier analysis of approximately 600 of the donors, most TCR beta V segments were observed in productive rearrangements about 87% or about 30% of the time, broadly matching IMGT annotations. Correlated functional status among segregating V segments might reflect linkage disequilibrium, but an unknown experimental factor could not be ruled out. Specific HLA alleles were associated with 15,000 to 20,000 TCR beta sequences at a false discovery rate of 0.05 in a later analysis. Some IMGT-functional V segments, including TRBV6-2 and TRBV6-3, could not be told apart with the 87-base-pair reads, so those segments were excluded. HLA typing was unavailable for some donors at each locus, so association tests used only the typed subset. In a later genetic analysis, fewer N-insertions in productive TCRs were reported among donors in an Asian-associated ancestry cluster than the 666-donor mean. The presence/absence analyses assumed that sequencing depth was roughly uniform across donors, and that assumption may not be true. Across donors, most TCR sequences were observed very rarely, whereas some public TCRs were present in many individuals. The authors suggested that the approach could potentially be extended to other disease states and immunological phenotypes.

Of note for this clone: Its binding antigen is unknown. One base away there is no much larger clone; base qualities are not given.

The V end gives up 7 bases and the J end 2 bases, leaving 7 bases in the junction not matched to a gene. The CDR3 goes from the cysteine to the phenylalanine over 14 residues. Of the read, only the CDR3 DNA is kept; its 42 bases are in frame from base 1. Sequences SGHVS (CDR1) and FQNEAQ (CDR2) are obtained from the germline V gene. The cohort comprised 710 or so healthy bone marrow donors. At the time of sampling, all cohort members were nominally healthy, though unrecorded immune exposures were likely present. The donor tested CMV seropositive, placing the donor among the 289 seropositive members of the cohort. A peripheral blood sample was collected from each donor, and TCR beta sequencing was performed on peripheral blood mononuclear cells. The Qiagen DNeasy Blood Extraction Kit was used to extract genomic DNA from the blood cell samples. The receptor library was made with the immunoSEQ multiplex PCR assay. A mixture of 60 forward primers for TCR Vbeta segments and 13 reverse primers for TCR Jbeta segments was used in the multiplex PCR. The CDR3 region of rearranged TCR beta genes was amplified from genomic DNA with a multiplex PCR assay. The Illumina HiSeq System was used to sequence the amplified TCR beta libraries as 87-base-pair reads. The original pipeline was this. A later analysis counted about 80 million unique TCR beta chains across the 500 to 850 repertoires, and about 10 million of these chains were shared by at least two donors. Raw reads were error-corrected and collapsed into unique sequences with a nearest-neighbor algorithm that merged closely related sequences to remove PCR and sequencing errors. To assign V, D and J gene segments, CDR3 sequences were aligned to IMGT reference sequences. For a sequence to be retained, a match of at least six nucleotides to both a V gene segment and a J gene segment was required. A rearrangement was called productive if the CDR3 had no stop codons and remained in frame with V and J, and every other rearrangement was called non-productive. CDR3 was defined by IMGT convention, running from the second conserved V-encoded cysteine to the conserved J-encoded phenylalanine. Sequences without an unambiguous match to a single V gene segment were excluded from the earlier analysis of 500 to 700 of the donors. In an earlier analysis of about 590 of the donors, a V segment was called functional when productive rearrangements were above 56.7%, and segregating when the standard deviation between donors exceeded 5%. A statistical classification framework was built to diagnose cytomegalovirus status from the catalog of TCR beta chain sequences. In a later analysis, V and J genes were assigned by comparing TCR nucleotide sequences against IMGT/GENE-DB human TR gene sequences. A later analysis assigned CDR3 sequences and most-parsimonious VDJ recombination scenarios with the TCRdist pipeline. A later analysis defined each TCR beta chain by its CDR3 amino acid sequence plus V-gene family, and excluded reads lacking a unique V-gene family. As a way to deal with suspected cross-contamination and a sequencing artifact, a later analysis dropped over 550 nucleotide sequences that were highly shared and had low generation probability. In a later analysis, a clonal expansion index for each public chain was calculated from normalized within-repertoire ranks of inferred template counts. In a later analysis, generation probabilities were computed using a VDJ recombination model fitted to out-of-frame rearrangements, and the results were checked against IGoR. Hypergeometric tests were used in a later analysis to score TCR-TCR, TCR-HLA and TCR-CMV co-occurrence, with a repertoire-size bias correction applied to the TCR pairs. False discovery rates were estimated in a later analysis by permuting HLA or CMV assignments 20 times. A later analysis grouped co-occurring TCRs with DBSCAN, adding TCRdist sequence similarity when clustering within HLA-allele-positive subsets. Co-occurrence clustering excluded repertoires with fewer than 30,000 or more than 120,000 public chains, plus five with anomalous nucleotide sharing. What TCRdb holds here is the immuneACCESS table cut down to in-frame rearrangements. Part of the clones is not present; checked against another copy, under half of the missing clones reflect an unresolved V gene, and the others are unexplained. D and trimming were read from the DNA, whereas the V and J calls and clone size are those reported in that table. A total of some 100,000 clones appear in this sample, approximately 81% of them only once. Roughly 3.5% of the sample rests with the top ten.

Material for sequencing was PBMCs. Recombination joined TRBV7-8 with TRBJ1-2, and 7 junctional nucleotides match TRBD1. The sequence came from a male donor in good health and CMV-seropositive. The CDR3 sequence is CASTGQAINYGYTF. The base sequence is TGTGCCAGCACCGGACAGGCGATAAACTATGGCTACACCTTC.